Listed below are T cell receptor beta chains from one sample, sequenced in a study of cytomegalovirus exposure and HLA in healthy donors. The repertoire was sequenced with immunoSEQ multiplex PCR; TCRdb's copy has only in-frame clones and lacks some. The sample table includes 68,000 or so clones. The sequenced material came from PBMCs. These receptors were collected from a female donor in good health and CMV-seropositive. Both conserved end residues are part of each CDR3. The order of the fields is D gene, V gene, J gene, CDR3 protein, CDR3 DNA. A D gene is named only where the DNA matches it firmly.

>NA|TRBV28|TRBJ2-7
CASSPRRGSYEQYF
TGTGCCAGCAGCCCCCGCCGAGGCTCCTACGAGCAGTACTTC
>TRBD2|TRBV7-2|TRBJ2-7
CASSSRTSGIGYEQYF
TGTGCCAGCAGCTCAAGAACTAGCGGGATAGGATACGAGCAGTACTTC
>TRBD1|TRBV11-2|TRBJ2-7
CASSPTAGGAVEQYF
TGTGCCAGCAGCCCGACGGCAGGGGGCGCGGTAGAGCAGTACTTC
>NA|TRBV7-9|TRBJ1-4
CASSLSNEKLFF
TGTGCCAGCAGCCTCTCTAATGAAAAACTGTTTTTT
>NA|TRBV5-5|TRBJ2-7
CASSTTGDRISYEQYF
TGTGCCAGCAGCACAACAGGCGATCGGATCTCCTACGAGCAGTACTTC
>NA|TRBV9|TRBJ2-3
CASSKGGTDTQYF
TGTGCCAGCAGCAAAGGGGGCACAGATACGCAGTATTTT
>NA|TRBV4-3|TRBJ1-4
CASSQDLGDEKLFF
TGCGCCAGCAGCCAAGACCTAGGGGATGAAAAACTGTTTTTT
>TRBD1|TRBV16|TRBJ1-4
CASSQNRGKTEKLFF
TGTGCCAGCAGCCAAAACAGGGGCAAAACTGAAAAACTGTTTTTT
>NA|TRBV25-1|TRBJ2-2
CASSARETGELFF
TGTGCCAGCAGTGCACGGGAGACCGGGGAGCTGTTTTTT
>NA|TRBV7-2|TRBJ1-5
CASSFGTGREPQHF
TGTGCCAGCAGCTTTGGGACGGGGAGGGAGCCCCAGCATTTT
>NA|TRBV29-1|TRBJ2-3
CSGGGQNTDTQYF
TGCAGCGGGGGGGGGCAGAACACAGATACGCAGTATTTT
>NA|TRBV11-1|TRBJ2-7
CASSASSFSYEQYF
TGTGCCAGCAGCGCCTCTAGCTTCTCCTACGAGCAGTACTTC
>NA|TRBV6-6|TRBJ2-5
CASSYTQNPGEETQYF
TGTGCCAGCAGTTACACGCAGAATCCGGGGGAAGAGACCCAGTACTTC
>TRBD1|TRBV6-1|TRBJ2-7
CASSGMTGGYEQYF
TGTGCCAGCAGTGGGATGACAGGGGGCTACGAGCAGTACTTC
>TRBD1|TRBV9|TRBJ2-5
CASSGGQGKTETQYF
TGTGCCAGCAGCGGTGGACAGGGGAAAACAGAGACCCAGTACTTC
>TRBD1|TRBV5-1|TRBJ1-6
CASSTRDSLNSPLHF
TGCGCCAGCAGCACCCGGGACAGTCTCAATTCACCCCTCCACTTT
>NA|TRBV28|TRBJ1-3
CASSPGGRFSGNTIYF
TGTGCCAGCAGTCCAGGAGGGCGATTCTCTGGAAACACCATATATTTT
>TRBD2|TRBV5-5|TRBJ2-1
CASSLSGTSVEFF
TGTGCCAGCAGCTTATCCGGGACTAGCGTTGAGTTCTTC
>NA|TRBV30|TRBJ2-3
CAWSAIDTQYF
TGTGCCTGGAGTGCTATAGATACGCAGTATTTT
>NA|TRBV2|TRBJ1-2
CASSFHRASGYTF
TGTGCCAGCAGTTTCCACAGGGCCTCTGGCTACACCTTC
>TRBD1|TRBV30|TRBJ2-2
CAWSSGQGAGELFF
TGTGCCTGGAGCTCGGGACAGGGGGCCGGGGAGCTGTTTTTT
>NA|TRBV19|TRBJ2-1
CASSATGYNEQFF
TGTGCCAGTAGCGCAACAGGATACAATGAGCAGTTCTTC
>NA|TRBV19|TRBJ1-4
CASSQGFGEKLFF
TGTGCCAGCAGCCAGGGGTTCGGTGAAAAACTGTTTTTT
>NA|TRBV19|TRBJ2-3
CASSPGTPSTDTQYF
TGTGCCAGTAGTCCCGGGACACCCAGCACAGATACGCAGTATTTT
>NA|TRBV5-8|TRBJ2-1
CASSRRDISRLYNEQFF
TGTGCCAGCAGTCGTCGGGACATTTCCAGACTCTACAATGAGCAGTTCTTC
>TRBD1|TRBV27|TRBJ1-5
CASSFTGGPGAGQPQHF
TGTGCCAGCAGTTTCACAGGGGGCCCGGGAGCAGGTCAGCCCCAGCATTTT
>NA|TRBV18|TRBJ1-3
CASSLSRAGNTIYF
TGTGCCAGCTCACTATCGAGGGCCGGAAACACCATATATTTT
>NA|TRBV5-6|TRBJ2-1
CASSLASEQFF
TGTGCCAGCAGCTTAGCGTCTGAGCAGTTCTTC
>NA|TRBV30|TRBJ1-4
CAWSTYSVDNEKLFF
TGTGCCTGGAGTACATACAGTGTAGATAATGAAAAACTGTTTTTT
>NA|TRBV27|TRBJ1-1
CASSYRSMNTEAFF
TGTGCCAGCAGTTACAGGAGCATGAACACTGAAGCTTTCTTT
>NA|TRBV4-2|TRBJ1-2
CASSQDLRGYTF
TGTGCCAGCAGCCAAGATTTGAGGGGCTACACCTTC
>TRBD1|TRBV13|TRBJ2-7
CASSPKGGQGWDEQYF
TGTGCCAGCAGCCCAAAGGGTGGACAGGGGTGGGACGAGCAGTACTTC
>NA|TRBV6-5|TRBJ2-7
CASSYSISVSYEQYF
TGTGCCAGCAGTTATTCGATTAGCGTATCCTACGAGCAGTACTTC
>TRBD1|TRBV18|TRBJ2-7
CASSLQGDREQYF
TGTGCCAGCTCATTACAGGGGGACCGCGAGCAGTACTTC
>NA|TRBV27|TRBJ1-5
CASSTWANQPQHF
TGTGCCAGCAGTACTTGGGCCAATCAGCCCCAGCATTTT
>NA|TRBV5-1|TRBJ1-1
CASSLGGSREAFF
TGCGCCAGCAGCTTGGGTGGGAGTAGGGAAGCTTTCTTT
>NA|TRBV6-1|TRBJ1-1
CASSARLTEAFF
TGTGCCAGCAGTGCTAGACTCACTGAAGCTTTCTTT
>TRBD1|TRBV5-1|TRBJ1-2
CASSQWTGGPSNYGYTF
TGCGCCAGCAGCCAATGGACAGGGGGCCCTTCTAACTATGGCTACACCTTC
>TRBD2|TRBV4-1|TRBJ2-3
CASSPQREVDTQYF
TGCGCCAGCAGCCCTCAGCGGGAGGTAGATACGCAGTATTTT
>TRBD1|TRBV19|TRBJ1-2
CASSGQGSGYTF
TGTGCCAGTAGCGGACAGGGGAGTGGCTACACCTTC
>TRBD1|TRBV5-1|TRBJ2-7
CASSPQGASSYEQYF
TGCGCCAGCAGCCCCCAGGGGGCGTCTTCCTACGAGCAGTACTTC
>NA|TRBV4-3|TRBJ2-1
CASSQETSGNEQFF
TGCGCCAGCAGCCAAGAAACCTCCGGGAATGAGCAGTTCTTC
>NA|TRBV7-8|TRBJ2-2
CASSLNGGANTGELFF
TGTGCCAGCAGCTTAAATGGGGGCGCGAACACCGGGGAGCTGTTTTTT
>NA|TRBV28|TRBJ1-5
CASSLGGSPKPQHF
TGTGCCAGCAGTTTAGGGGGCAGTCCGAAACCCCAGCATTTT
>TRBD2|TRBV7-2|TRBJ2-2
CASSREAGELFF
TGTGCCAGCAGCCGGGAGGCCGGGGAGCTGTTTTTT
>NA|TRBV27|TRBJ1-1
CASSLSLKGPLNTEAFF
TGTGCCAGCAGTTTATCTCTTAAGGGGCCCTTGAACACTGAAGCTTTCTTT
>TRBD1|TRBV4-1|TRBJ2-3
CASSFSQGERPDTQYF
TGCGCCAGCAGCTTCTCACAGGGGGAACGACCAGATACGCAGTATTTT
>NA|TRBV7-2|TRBJ1-1
CASSLRGVNTEAFF
TGTGCCAGCAGCTTACGGGGGGTGAACACTGAAGCTTTCTTT
>NA|TRBV10-3|TRBJ1-5
CAISEGRAGNQPQHF
TGTGCCATCAGTGAGGGCAGGGCCGGCAATCAGCCCCAGCATTTT
>TRBD2|TRBV7-6|TRBJ2-5
CASSGLAGGQETQYF
TGTGCCAGCAGCGGGCTAGCGGGGGGCCAGGAGACCCAGTACTTC
>NA|TRBV28|TRBJ1-2
CASSSPRQANYGYTF
TGTGCCAGCAGTTCCCCCCGACAGGCTAACTATGGCTACACCTTC
>NA|TRBV6-4|TRBJ2-2
CASSRELDTGELFF
TGTGCCAGCAGCCGCGAACTAGATACCGGGGAGCTGTTTTTT
>NA|TRBV7-6|TRBJ1-1
CASSSSTVNTEAFF
TGTGCCAGCAGCTCAAGTACGGTGAACACTGAAGCTTTCTTT
>NA|TRBV10-3|TRBJ1-6
CAISALGPRGNSPLHF
TGTGCCATCAGTGCTTTAGGTCCGAGGGGGAACTCACCCCTCCACTTT
>NA|TRBV29-1|TRBJ1-1
CSVVRTVGTEAFF
TGCAGCGTTGTCCGGACAGTCGGCACTGAAGCTTTCTTT
>NA|TRBV9|TRBJ2-1
CASSANNEQFF
TGTGCCAGCAGCGCAAACAATGAGCAGTTCTTC
>TRBD1|TRBV7-2|TRBJ1-5
CASSLIGGDQPQHF
TGTGCCAGCAGCTTAATAGGGGGCGACCAGCCCCAGCATTTT
>NA|TRBV6-5|TRBJ2-1
CASSYSRLGGNEQFF
TGTGCCAGCAGTTACTCTAGGCTAGGCGGCAATGAGCAGTTCTTC
>NA|TRBV14|TRBJ1-4
CASSQGGSTNEKLFF
TGTGCCAGCAGCCAAGGAGGGTCAACTAATGAAAAACTGTTTTTT
>NA|TRBV27|TRBJ1-5
CASSPLGGGKQPQHF
TGTGCCAGCAGTCCCCTGGGGGGGGGCAAACAGCCCCAGCATTTT